The 9 T cell receptor beta chains listed next were all sequenced from one sample in a study of long-term antiretroviral therapy in people with HIV. With survey level as its setting, the immunoSEQ assay was v3.0. Profiled with immunoSEQ multiplex PCR; TCRdb holds only in-frame clones, not every one. The profile covers some 25,000 clones, with around 85% appearing a single time and about 6% taken by the ten largest. Sample: unsorted PBMCs, taken 0.7 years before starting antiretroviral therapy. The receptor source for this set is a man between 25 and 39 years old with HIV.

The chain joins TRBV6-5 to TRBJ1-6; possible D gene TRBD1, 5 bases. The V gene lost 2 bases and the J gene lost 0 bases, with 8 bases spanning the gap. The CDR3 spans 16 residues. CDR1 and CDR2 from the germline V gene are MNHEY and SVGAGI. CDR3 sequence reads: CASSYGDRSYNSPLHF. The CDR3 DNA follows: TGTGCCAGCAGTTACGGGGACCGCTCCTATAATTCACCCCTCCACTTT.

The rearrangement uses TRBV4-2 and TRBJ2-7, with D possibly called TRBD1 or TRBD2 (5 bases each). The CDR3 spans 15 residues. Germline V gives CDR1 LGHNA, CDR2 YNFKEQ. V was pared by 3 bases and J by 2 bases, with 14 bases between. The CDR3 DNA reads as TGTGCCAGCAGCCAGGGCCGGACACTAGCCTACGAGCAGTACTTC. Residues: CASSQGRTLAYEQYF.

This sequence joins TRBV10-1 and TRBJ2-7; possibly TRBD2 for D (5 bases). Germline CDR1 and CDR2: WNHNN and SYGVQD (reference sequence). The V end lost 0 bases, the J end lost 3 bases, and 9 bases lay between the germline ends. The CDR3 is 14 amino acids. CDR3 sequence (DNA): TGCGCCAGCAGTGAGTCGGGAGCTTACTACGAGCAGTACTTC. Amino acid sequence: CASSESGAYYEQYF.

The genes are TRBV5-1 and TRBJ2-5; TRBD2 is a possible D gene (7 bases). Germline assignment: CDR1 SGHRS and CDR2 YFSETQ. The CDR3 length is 16 residues. Trimming pared 0 bases from V and 5 bases from J, leaving 17 bases between. CDR3 protein: CASSLELRGGLETQYF. The CDR3 DNA is TGCGCCAGCAGCTTGGAATTACGCGGGGGCCTCGAGACCCAGTACTTC.

The chain links TRBV7-2 to TRBJ2-5, with 7 bases identical to TRBD1. The CDR3 length is 16 residues. V shed 5 bases and J 0 bases; nucleotides not matched to a gene: 9. Germline values: CDR1 SGHTA, CDR2 FQGNSA. In nucleotides, the CDR3 is TGTGCCAGCAGCCAACGGACAGGCAGCTACCAAGAGACCCAGTACTTC. It specifies CASSQRTGSYQETQYF.

The V call is TRBV11-2, the J call TRBJ2-2, with TRBD1 matching 7 bases. V lost 5 bases, J lost 0 bases, and 6 bases stayed unmatched. CDR1 is SGHAT and CDR2 is FQNNGV in the germline V gene. The CDR3 length is 16 residues. The CDR3 reads CASSRRTGANTGELFF. CDR3 bases: TGTGCCAGCAGCAGACGGACAGGAGCGAACACCGGGGAGCTGTTTTTT.

This clone is judged large (0.1 to 1%). The chain has TRBV6-5 and TRBJ2-2; D might be TRBD1 (6 bases). The CDR3 is made up of 15 amino acids. Germline loops: CDR1 MNHEY, CDR2 SVGAGI. V lost 6 bases and J 2 bases, leaving 13 bases between the germline ends. The chain's CDR3 is CASSLTGFNTGELFF. In nucleotides, the CDR3 is TGTGCCAGCAGCCTCACAGGGTTCAACACCGGGGAGCTGTTTTTT.

This clone is a singleton in its sample. V is TRBV2 and J is TRBJ1-3; the D is unclear. The length of the CDR3 is 13 residues. Trimming cost V 5 bases and J 4 bases, with 9 bases left between them. Germline-derived CDR1 and CDR2 are SNHLY and FYNNEI. The CDR3 DNA sequence: TGTGCCAGCAGTTCACAACTGGGAAACACCATATATTTT. Translated: CASSSQLGNTIYF. The full variable domain, completed using reference TRBV2 and TRBJ1-3, is EPEVTQTPSHQVTQMGQEVILRCVPISNHLYFYWYRQILGQKVEFLVSFYNNEISEKSEIFDDQFSVERPDGSNFTLKIRSTKLEDSAMYFCASSSQLGNTIYFGEGSWLTVV.

The chain has TRBV11-2 and TRBJ2-3; 8 bases fit TRBD1. V lost 5 bases, J lost 2 bases, and 3 bases stayed unmatched. Germline CDR1 SGHAT, CDR2 FQNNGV. The CDR3 is made up of 14 amino acids. The CDR3 sequence is CASSPDRDTDTQYF. Here the CDR3 DNA reads TGTGCCAGCAGCCCGGACAGGGACACAGATACGCAGTATTTT.